The clone carrying this TCR beta chain was detected a few times. As yet, its antigen is unknown. Looked up from germline, CDR1 is SGHTA and CDR2 is FQGNSA. Germline trimming cut 2 bases from V and 2 bases from J; bases unmatched to any gene: 5. This CDR3 is built from 16 residues. By way of CD45RO/CCR7/CD25/CD127/CD95/CD27, the CD4+ regulatory, stem cell-like memory, central memory and naive cells were sorted. Since all of the isolated RNA was reverse transcribed, expressed TCRB transcripts were what got sequenced. The repertoire was sequenced with immunoSEQ multiplex PCR; TCRdb's copy has only in-frame clones and lacks some. The sample shows roughly 350,000 clones, 11% of them seen only once. This specimen comes from a study of beta chain features in type 1 diabetes. Study-level results: There was a moderate but significant shortening of TCRB CDR3s in all four CD4+ subsets of Type 1 diabetes patients. In comparison with healthy donors, patients had naive, central memory and Treg TCRB repertoires that appeared more similar.

The gene calls are TRBV7-2 and TRBJ2-5; 10 nucleotides line up with TRBD2. Sequenced input: naive CD4+ T cells from blood. This receptor was obtained from a woman aged 25 to 39 in good health. The CDR3 here is CASSLSRTSGQETQYF. For the CDR3, the DNA is TGTGCCAGCAGCTTATCGCGGACTAGCGGTCAAGAGACCCAGTACTTC.